Listed here are 21 T cell receptor beta chains from one sample, sequenced in a study of T cells in Graves' hyperthyroidism and ophthalmopathy. TCR beta CDR3 region amplification was performed from RNA transcripts. HTBI primers were the set used in a first-round RT-PCR of the TCR CDR3. Using its own MiXCR run on the multiplex PCR reads, TCRdb lists one record per CDR3 protein. Of 300,000 or so distinct CDR3 sequences listed, approximately 15% are singletons. The sample was blood. The receptors were gathered from a woman aged 60-75 years with Graves' ophthalmopathy.

The chain employs TRBV6-1 and TRBJ2-5; 8 bases map to TRBD1. The germline CDR1 and CDR2 sequences are MNHNS and SASEGT. The CDR3 totals 15 residues. V trimming: 10 bases; J trimming: 2 bases; junction bases outside the gene matches: 12. In nucleotides, the CDR3 is TGTGCCACCATACCAAACAGGGGGTTACAAGAGACCCAGTACTTC. It encodes CATIPNRGLQETQYF.

This rearrangement joins TRBV2 to TRBJ1-5; 10 nucleotides align to TRBD1. The germline CDR1 and CDR2 sequences are SNHLY and FYNNEI. CDR3 size: 16 residues. J was trimmed by 2 bases and V by 5 bases; bases with no gene match: 6. CDR3 residues: CASSRQGARGNQPQHF. The CDR3 DNA is TGTGCCAGCAGTAGACAGGGGGCTAGGGGCAATCAGCCCCAGCATTTT.

This clonotype was counted many times. The chain has TRBV28 and TRBJ1-4; 7 nucleotides align to TRBD1. Germline V gene lookup returns CDR1 MDHEN and CDR2 SYDVKM. This CDR3 has 14 amino acids. J gave up 8 bases and V 3 bases, and 6 bases lay outside the gene matches. The CDR3 spells CASSLRDRQEKLFF. CDR3 in DNA: TGTGCCAGCAGTTTGCGGGACAGACAAGAAAAACTGTTTTTT.

This clonotype was observed many times. The chain combines TRBV20-1 with TRBJ2-5; 10 bases agree with TRBD2. V was clipped by 7 bases and J by 1 base; unmatched bases: 6. The CDR3 totals 14 residues. CDR1 is DFQATT, CDR2 SNEGSKA, per germline (reference sequence). The CDR3 region has the DNA TGCAGTGGCGTAAGCGGGGGGGCCCAAGAGACCCAGTACTTC. It encodes CSGVSGGAQETQYF.

This clonotype was counted ten times or more. The chain combines TRBV5-8 with TRBJ2-5; D perhaps matches TRBD1 (5 bases). The CDR3 consists of 15 residues. Germline V gene data show CDR1 as SGHTS and CDR2 as YDEGEE. V lost 0 bases, J lost 0 bases, and 9 bases lay in between. CDR3 sequence (DNA): TGTGCCAGCAGCTTGGTGACAGCGTACCAAGAGACCCAGTACTTC. It encodes CASSLVTAYQETQYF.

There are many counts of this clonotype. V usage is TRBV27 and J usage is TRBJ2-2; tentatively, D is TRBD1 or TRBD2 (5 bases each). Germline V CDR1 and CDR2: MNHEY, SMNVEV (reference sequence). The V and J ends lost 7 bases and 2 bases respectively, with 11 bases between them. The length of the CDR3 is 14 residues. The CDR3 nucleotides are TGTGCCAGCAAGGGGACGGTTAACACCGGGGAGCTGTTTTTT. Its translation is CASKGTVNTGELFF.

This chain uses TRBV7-2 with TRBJ2-5, with 8 bases fitting TRBD1. Germline loops: CDR1 SGHTA, CDR2 FQGNSA. Unmatched junction bases numbered 10, after V lost 5 bases and J lost 5 bases. This CDR3 region has 15 residues. CDR3 nucleotide sequence: TGTGCCAGCAGCCTACCGACAGGGGCGCGGGAGACCCAGTACTTC. Translating gives CASSLPTGARETQYF.

This clonotype occurred many times. This chain links TRBV30 with TRBJ1-2, with 8 nucleotides matching TRBD1. V lost 0 bases, J lost 6 bases, and 3 bases stayed unmatched. This CDR3 is 13 amino acids long. CDR1 and CDR2 (germline): GTSNPN, SVGIG (reference sequence). CDR3 region: CAWSVSRGHGYTF. In DNA, the CDR3 is TGTGCCTGGAGTGTATCCAGGGGGCATGGCTACACCTTC.

The chain recombines TRBV4-3 with TRBJ1-4; TRBD1 matches 7 bases. Germline CDR1 LGHNA, CDR2 YSLEER. The CDR3 covers 16 residues. With 2 bases clipped from V and 4 bases from J, the junction kept 7 bases outside the gene matches. The chain's CDR3 is CASSQSPRQGNEKLFF. CDR3 DNA: TGCGCCAGCAGCCAATCGCCCAGACAGGGTAATGAAAAACTGTTTTTT.

The genes are TRBV5-1 and TRBJ2-3, with unresolved D. The CDR3 has 13 amino acids. Between the trimmed V and J ends, which lost 6 bases and 5 bases, there was a span of 13 bases. CDR1 is SGHRS, CDR2 YFSETQ, per germline. The CDR3: CASNFAGEDTQYF. For the CDR3, the DNA is TGCGCCAGCAACTTTGCAGGAGAAGATACGCAGTATTTT.

About this clonotype itself: This could be a read error, since a much larger clone is one nucleotide away. The chain combines TRBV12-3 or TRBV12-4 with TRBJ1-6; the match to TRBD1 covers 9 bases. CDR3 length: 14 residues. J lost 8 bases, V lost 7 bases, and 6 bases had no gene match. CDR3 loop: CASTGTGRDSPLHF. The CDR3 DNA follows: TGTGCCAGCACCGGGACAGGGAGGGATTCACCCCTCCACTTT.

This clonotype came up a few times. The chain uses TRBV14 and TRBJ2-6; D remains ambiguous. The germline V and J ends were trimmed by 4 bases and 1 base, with 23 bases remaining between them. The CDR3 contains 20 residues. CDR1 is SGHDN and CDR2 is FVKESK in the germline V gene. As DNA, the CDR3 is TGTGCCAGCAGCCCCCCCCTGGCGGCGACCGCCCATTCTGGGGCCAACGTCCTGACTTTC. It is translated as CASSPPLAATAHSGANVLTF. The full variable domain, with the rest looked up from reference TRBV14 and TRBJ2-6, is EAGVTQFPSHSVIEKGQTVTLRCDPISGHDNLYWYRRVMGKEIKFLLHFVKESKQDESGMPNNRFLAERTGGTYSTLKVQPAELEDSGVYFCASSPPLAATAHSGANVLTFGAGSRLTVL.

This chain uses TRBV20-1 with TRBJ2-5; D call uncertain. Trimming removed 0 bases at V and 3 bases at J, with 14 bases between. There are 15 residues in the CDR3. Germline V lookup: CDR1 DFQATT, CDR2 SNEGSKA (reference sequence). The CDR3 nucleotides read TGCAGTGCTAGAGATCCTGTCGCAGGCAAAGAGACCCAGTACTTC. Translating gives CSARDPVAGKETQYF.

The chain carries TRBV24-1 and TRBJ2-2; 8 bases line up with TRBD2. CDR1 KGHDR and CDR2 SFDVKD come from the germline V gene. Trimming took 5 bases from V and 0 from J; bases not matched to a gene: 4. CDR3 length: 16 amino acids. CDR3 in DNA: TGTGCCACCAGTGGGGGAGCGGGGGCGAACACCGGGGAGCTGTTTTTT. This translates into CATSGGAGANTGELFF.

This clonotype was observed a few times. This chain uses TRBV28 with TRBJ1-6, with D possibly being TRBD1 (5 bases). Germline lookup yields CDR1 MDHEN and CDR2 SYDVKM. The CDR3 covers 12 residues. With 3 bases removed from V and 10 bases from J, the gap between germline ends came to 7 bases. The CDR3, as DNA: TGTGCCAGCAGTTTGGGGCCATCACCCCTCCACTTT. It translates to CASSLGPSPLHF.

The V call is TRBV5-6, the J call TRBJ2-2, with D tentatively TRBD1 (5 bases). In germline, CDR1 is SGHDT, CDR2 YYEEEE. The V and J ends lost 0 bases and 6 bases respectively, with 15 bases between them. The CDR3 contains 16 residues. Here the CDR3 DNA reads TGTGCCAGCAGCTTGGTGGGCAGGGTCGCCGCCGGGGAGCTGTTTTTT. The encoded protein is CASSLVGRVAAGELFF.

In the case of this clonotype: Given a much more abundant clone one base away, this may be a read error. V gene TRBV5-1 combines with J gene TRBJ2-1; no clear D gene. From germline, CDR1 is SGHRS and CDR2 YFSETQ. The V and J ends lost 1 base and 10 bases respectively, with 6 bases between them. CDR3 length: 11 residues. Here the CDR3 reads CASSLYEEQFF. The CDR3 DNA reads TGCGCCAGCAGCTTGTATGAGGAGCAGTTCTTC. Variable domain in full (rest from reference TRBV5-1 and TRBJ2-1): KAGVTQTPRYLIKTRGQQVTLSCSPISGHRSVSWYQQTPGQGLQFLFEYFSETQRNKGNFPGRFSGRQFSNSRSEMNVSTLELGDSALYLCASSLYEEQFFGPGTRLTVL.

This chain connects TRBV7-8 to TRBJ1-4, with D hard to call. The ends were cut back, 3 bases at V and 8 bases at J, with 13 bases in the middle. CDR3 size: 14 residues. Germline V gene sequence: CDR1 SGHVS, CDR2 FQNEAQ. CDR3 sequence: CASSLRGEWEKLFF. The CDR3 bases are TGTGCCAGCAGCTTGCGCGGGGAGTGGGAAAAACTGTTTTTT. Based on the CDR3 plus reference TRBV7-8 and TRBJ1-4, the full variable domain is GAGVSQSPRYKVAKRGQDVALRCDPISGHVSLFWYQQALGQGPEFLTYFQNEAQLDKSGLPSDRFFAERPEGSVSTLKIQRTQQEDSAVYLCASSLRGEWEKLFFGSGTQLSVL.

This clonotype came up many times. This chain uses TRBV20-1 with TRBJ2-7, with D perhaps given as TRBD1 or TRBD2 (5 bases each). Germline values: CDR1 DFQATT, CDR2 SNEGSKA (reference sequence). V lost 6 bases and J lost 2, with 20 bases in between. This CDR3 has 15 residues. The CDR3 coding sequence is TGCAGTGCCAACCTCCCTTTGAGGGGACCCTACGAGCAGTACTTC. It translates to CSANLPLRGPYEQYF.

The chain is built from TRBV6-1 and TRBJ1-4; 10 positions match TRBD1. CDR3 length equals 15 residues. Germline CDR1 reads MNHNS; CDR2 reads SASEGT. The J segment lost 13 bases and the V segment lost 6 bases, leaving 14 bases of the junction unmatched. The CDR3 is CASSSPGQGTHRLFF. The CDR3 DNA is TGTGCCAGCAGCTCCCCGGGACAGGGGACACACAGACTGTTTTTT.

In its sample, this clonotype was seen a few times. The V and J genes are TRBV12-3 or TRBV12-4 and TRBJ1-4; D possibly corresponds to TRBD1 (6 bases). The CDR3 extends over 15 amino acids. V was cut by 1 base and J by 4 bases, with 10 bases left in between. The CDR3 DNA reads as TGTGCCAGCAGTTTAGGAGGGGGGTTTAATGAAAAACTGTTTTTT. Its protein is CASSLGGGFNEKLFF.